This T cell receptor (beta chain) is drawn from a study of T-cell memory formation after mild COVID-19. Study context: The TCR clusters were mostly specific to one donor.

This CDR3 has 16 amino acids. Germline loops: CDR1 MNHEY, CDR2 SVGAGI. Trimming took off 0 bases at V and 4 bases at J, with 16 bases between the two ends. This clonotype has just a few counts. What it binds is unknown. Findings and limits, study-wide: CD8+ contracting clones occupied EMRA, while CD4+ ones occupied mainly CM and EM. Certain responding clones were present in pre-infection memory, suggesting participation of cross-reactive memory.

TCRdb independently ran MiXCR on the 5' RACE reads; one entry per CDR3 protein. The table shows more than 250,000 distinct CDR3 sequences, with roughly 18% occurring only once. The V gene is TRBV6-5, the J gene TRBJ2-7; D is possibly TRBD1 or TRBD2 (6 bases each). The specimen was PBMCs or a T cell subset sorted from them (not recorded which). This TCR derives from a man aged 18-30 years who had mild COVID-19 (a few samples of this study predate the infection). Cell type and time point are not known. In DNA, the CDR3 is TGTGCCAGCAGTTACTCGGGCGGCAGGGGAGGATACGAGCAGTACTTC. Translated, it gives CASSYSGGRGGYEQYF.